The 25 T cell receptor beta chains given below trace back to one sample, sequenced in a study of CD8 T cells in ankylosing spondylitis (dated by TCRdb to about 2017). Libraries were built with 5' RACE. The sequencer listed for this sample is Illumina HiSeq 2500. TCRdb ran its own pipeline on the public reads, namely fastp trimming at Q25 and MiXCR clone calling, and kept in-frame beta chains. Under each unique CDR3 protein, matching rows form one entry showing the most common genes and DNA. The sample contains about 130,000 distinct CDR3 sequences, over 6.5% of them found a single time. The ten largest clones take up 12% of the sample. The sequenced sample consisted of blood, either unsorted or a sorted T cell fraction (not recorded which). These receptors were collected from a male donor with ankylosing spondylitis or in good health (not recorded which).

Many counts were recorded for this clonotype. The rearrangement joins TRBV4-3 to TRBJ1-4; 8 bases are a match to TRBD1. The CDR3 length is 15 residues. Germline loops: CDR1 LGHNA, CDR2 YSLEER. The V gene end was trimmed by 1 base and the J gene end by 5 bases; junction bases not matched to a gene: 3. The CDR3 loop is CASSQGTGQNEKLFF. CDR3 sequence (DNA): TGCGCCAGCAGCCAAGGGACAGGGCAAAATGAAAAACTGTTTTTT.

This clonotype was counted ten times or more. This sequence joins TRBV20-1 and TRBJ2-7; unclear D gene. CDR3 size: 10 residues. The V and J ends lost 3 bases and 6 bases respectively, with 6 bases between them. Per germline, CDR1 DFQATT and CDR2 SNEGSKA (reference sequence). The DNA for the CDR3 is TGCAGTGCTAGCTTCATCGAGCAGTACTTC. It encodes CSASFIEQYF.

Many counts were recorded for this clonotype. The rearrangement uses TRBV5-5 and TRBJ2-7; D might be TRBD1 (5 bases). Per germline, CDR1 SGHKS and CDR2 YYEKEE (reference sequence). This CDR3 contains 13 residues. Trimming stripped 4 bases from V and 3 bases from J, with 11 bases between. CDR3 loop: CASSRLDSYEQYF. Written as DNA, the CDR3 is TGTGCCAGCAGCCGACTTGACAGCTACGAGCAGTACTTC.

This clonotype was picked up many times. The V call is TRBV5-1, the J call TRBJ2-6; possible D gene TRBD1, 6 bases. Germline CDR1 is SGHRS and CDR2 is YFSETQ. V lost 4 bases and J lost 4, with 12 bases in between. The CDR3 spans 15 residues. The CDR3 is CASSLTGFGANVLTF. DNA for the CDR3: TGCGCCAGCAGCCTAACAGGGTTCGGGGCCAACGTCCTGACTTTC.

This clonotype was seen repeatedly, ten times or more. V and J are TRBV29-1 and TRBJ2-7; TRBD1 matches 8 bases. V was pared by 6 bases and J by 1 base, with 8 bases of the junction left unmatched. The germline V gene has CDR1 SQVTM and CDR2 ANQGSEA. This CDR3 is 14 amino acids long. Written as DNA, the CDR3 is TGCAGCGTGTATTCCGGGACAGGATCCTACGAGCAGTACTTC. Amino acids: CSVYSGTGSYEQYF.

This clonotype was counted at least ten times. Germline and junction disagree at one end, which may indicate a read error. This chain uses TRBV7-2 with TRBJ2-7, with TRBD2 matching 12 bases. Germline V gives CDR1 SGHTA, CDR2 FQGNSA. CDR3 size: 20 residues. The CDR3 spells CASSLALGLAGSGSEDEQYF. The CDR3, as DNA: TGTGCCAGCAGCCTAGCCCTCGGACTAGCGGGAAGTGGGTCTGAGGACGAGCAGTACTTC.

The table lists this clonotype with a few counts. The CDR3 nucleotides read TGTGCCAGCAGCGGGAGCGGGGCTCAACAAGAGACCCAGTACTTC. Translating it yields CASSGSGAQQETQYF. J is TRBJ2-5 and V is TRBV9; TRBD2 matches 7 bases. V dropped 3 bases and J dropped 2; count of bases not matched to a gene: 7. The CDR3 extends over 15 amino acids. Germline-derived CDR1 and CDR2 are SGDLS and YYNGEE.

A few counts support this clonotype. The chain employs TRBV5-6 and TRBJ2-3; 11 nucleotides line up with TRBD2. The CDR3 runs to 16 residues. Germline CDR1 SGHDT, CDR2 YYEEEE. The trim removed 1 base at V and 8 bases at J, leaving 9 bases unmatched. CDR3: CASSLSLTSGDGTQYF. The CDR3 DNA sequence: TGTGCCAGCAGCTTGTCCTTGACTAGCGGGGACGGTACGCAGTATTTT.

There are many counts of this clonotype. This sequence joins TRBV29-1 and TRBJ1-3, with D possibly matching TRBD1 (5 bases). Between the trimmed V and J ends, which lost 4 bases and 7 bases, there was a span of 14 bases. From germline, CDR1 is SQVTM and CDR2 ANQGSEA. The CDR3 totals 13 residues. CDR3 sequence (DNA): TGCAGCGTTGTCAGGCAGGGTGGCAACACCATATATTTT. This encodes CSVVRQGGNTIYF.

This clonotype was counted at least ten times. The CDR3 loop reads CASSPPGGSYNEQFF. The DNA of the CDR3 is TGTGCCAGCAGCCCCCCCGGTGGCTCCTACAATGAGCAGTTCTTC. The chain employs TRBV28 and TRBJ2-1; D is uncertain. The CDR3 has 15 residues. Germline V CDR1 and CDR2: MDHEN, SYDVKM. V was cut by 6 bases and J by 0 bases, with 12 bases left in between.

This clonotype was counted ten times or more. The rearrangement links TRBV7-2 to TRBJ2-3; TRBD2 might be the D (5 bases). V shed 1 base and J shed 0 bases, with 5 bases lying between them. Germline lookup yields CDR1 SGHTA and CDR2 FQGNSA. This CDR3 has 14 amino acids. The chain's CDR3 is CASSLGTSTDTQYF. DNA for the CDR3: TGTGCCAGCAGCTTAGGGACTAGCACAGATACGCAGTATTTT.

This chain uses TRBV19 with TRBJ2-5; tentatively, D is TRBD2 (5 bases). The CDR3 contains 15 residues. Trimming removed 5 bases at V and 0 bases at J, with 13 bases between. CDR1 is LNHDA, CDR2 SQIVND, per germline (reference sequence). CDR3: CASSPWKRHQETQYF. DNA for the CDR3: TGTGCCAGTAGTCCGTGGAAGCGGCACCAAGAGACCCAGTACTTC.

The sample holds one count of this clonotype. A much larger clone differs from this one at a single base, so this may be a read error. The rearrangement links TRBV5-1 to TRBJ2-7; D is ambiguous. V was cut by 4 bases and J by 5 bases, with 13 bases left in between. Germline V CDR1 and CDR2: SGHRS, YFSETQ. The CDR3 totals 13 residues. CDR3 in DNA: TGCGCCAGCAGCCCGCAAGGGCCCCACGAGCAGTACTTC. It yields the protein CASSPQGPHEQYF.

At least ten counts were recorded for this clonotype. The chain combines TRBV2 with TRBJ2-1; D may match TRBD1 or TRBD2 (6 bases each). This CDR3 is 12 amino acids long. The germline V and J ends were trimmed by 7 bases and 10 bases, with 14 bases remaining between them. Germline CDR1 and CDR2: SNHLY and FYNNEI. As DNA, the CDR3 is TGTGCCAGCACCGAAGGGGGGTACGAGCAGTTCTTC. It translates to CASTEGGYEQFF.

This clonotype was counted many times. The rearrangement uses TRBV11-2 and TRBJ2-7; 8 nucleotides match TRBD2. The CDR3 runs to 15 residues. V lost 5 bases, J lost 3 bases, and 9 bases stayed unmatched. Germline CDR1 is SGHAT and CDR2 is FQNNGV. CDR3 amino acids: CASSPLHGRVYEQYF. The CDR3 DNA reads TGTGCCAGCAGCCCACTCCACGGGAGGGTCTACGAGCAGTACTTC.

This clonotype was observed at least ten times. The CDR3 nucleotides are TGTGCCAGCAGTCCCCGGACAGACCCAAACGCCGGGGAGCTGTTTTTT. This codes for CASSPRTDPNAGELFF. J is TRBJ2-2 and V is TRBV27, with D possibly being TRBD1 (6 bases). CDR3 length: 16 residues. V was trimmed by 5 bases and J by 6 bases, leaving 19 bases between them. Germline V gene lookup returns CDR1 MNHEY and CDR2 SMNVEV (reference sequence).

This clonotype was picked up many times. The J gene is TRBJ2-7, the V gene TRBV20-1; the match to TRBD2 covers 16 bases. The CDR3 has 17 residues. V was clipped by 1 base and J by 0 bases; unmatched bases: 3. Germline lookup yields CDR1 DFQATT and CDR2 SNEGSKA (reference sequence). The CDR3 coding sequence is TGCAGTGCTAGAGGAGGGACTAGCGGGAGGGCCTCCTACGAGCAGTACTTC. Translation: CSARGGTSGRASYEQYF.

This clonotype was seen ten or more times. The J gene is TRBJ2-1, the V gene TRBV5-8, with TRBD2 identical over 14 bases. The germline CDR1 and CDR2 sequences are SGHTS and YDEGEE. There are 17 residues in the CDR3. The V segment lost 4 bases and the J segment 10 bases; nucleotides outside the gene matches: 13. CDR3 DNA sequence: TGTGCCAGCAGCGTATCCGGGACTAGCGGGAGTGGAACGGAGCAGTTCTTC. It encodes CASSVSGTSGSGTEQFF.

This clonotype was counted at least ten times. The chain joins TRBV2 to TRBJ2-1; 8 bases line up with TRBD1. Germline V lookup: CDR1 SNHLY, CDR2 FYNNEI. Unmatched junction bases numbered 9, after V lost 6 bases and J lost 5 bases. CDR3 length: 15 amino acids. The CDR3 DNA is TGTGCCAGCAGAGCCGACAGGGGCGCTCACAATGAGCAGTTCTTC. It codes for CASRADRGAHNEQFF.

This clonotype was seen repeatedly, ten times or more. For the CDR3, the DNA is TGTGCCAGCAGTTTCTCTTGGCTAGCGGCGGACACCGGGGAGCTGTTTTTT. Translation: CASSFSWLAADTGELFF. This chain links TRBV12-3 or TRBV12-4 with TRBJ2-2, with 7 positions matching TRBD2. V lost 3 bases, J lost 3 bases, and 10 bases stayed unmatched. The CDR3 covers 17 residues.

This clonotype has just a few counts. A read error is possible here, since a much larger clone lies one base away. The chain employs TRBV6-5 and TRBJ1-3; D gene uncertain. The CDR3 totals 17 residues. The germline V gene encodes CDR1 MNHEY and CDR2 SVGAGI. CDR3 bases: TGTGCCAGCAGTTACTTTTCCGACGGGTACTCTGGAAACCCCATATATTTT. Its protein product is CASSYFSDGYSGNPIYF.

Many counts were recorded for this clonotype. This chain uses TRBV7-2 with TRBJ2-3; D gene ambiguous. This CDR3 contains 17 residues. The germline V gene encodes CDR1 SGHTA and CDR2 FQGNSA. Trimming pared 1 base from V and 0 bases from J, leaving 14 bases between. Here the CDR3 DNA reads TGTGCCAGCAGCTTAGGGCCCGGTGAAGCGAGCACAGATACGCAGTATTTT. It translates to CASSLGPGEASTDTQYF.

V and J are TRBV10-2 and TRBJ2-7; the match to TRBD1 covers 7 bases. This CDR3 is 13 amino acids long. The V and J ends lost 7 bases and 2 bases, in that order; junction bases with no gene match: 5. Germline V gene lookup returns CDR1 WSHSY and CDR2 SAAADI. The CDR3 region has the DNA TGCGCCAGCACCCGGGACAGAACCTACGAGCAGTACTTC. This gives the protein CASTRDRTYEQYF.

This clonotype showed up just a few times. A much more abundant neighbour one base away suggests this may be a read error. This chain joins TRBV7-8 and TRBJ1-2; D is possibly TRBD1 (6 bases). This CDR3 region has 14 residues. Germline assignment: CDR1 SGHVS and CDR2 FQNEAQ. The DNA of the CDR3 is TGTGCCAGCACCCCGACCGGACAGAGTGATGGCTACCCCTTC. This codes for CASTPTGQSDGYPF.

This clonotype has a count of ten or more. The CDR3 reads CASSPRFWPQHF. In DNA, the CDR3 is TGTGCCAGCAGCCCCAGGTTTTGGCCCCAGCATTTT. The chain recombines TRBV7-4 with TRBJ1-5; D remains ambiguous. The V end lost 5 bases, the J end lost 9 bases, and 11 bases lay between the germline ends. This CDR3 comprises 12 residues. Germline CDR1 reads SGHVT; CDR2 reads SQSDAQ.